The clone carrying this TCR beta chain has just one count. Its antigen is unidentified. Trimming left V 4 bases short and J 8 bases short, with 11 bases between. Germline V lookup: CDR1 GTSNPN, CDR2 SVGIG (reference sequence). CDR3 length: 12 residues. Following extraction, RNA underwent reverse transcription to cDNA, which served as the sequencing template. Method: immunoSEQ multiplex PCR; TCRdb's copy keeps in-frame clones and lacks some. The sample contains under 200,000 clones, less than 70% of which appear only once. These data belong to a study of CD8+ T cells in alopecia areata. General study findings and limits: Under tofacitinib, numerous expanded lesional clonotypes remained detectable in scalp and blood. Treatment with tofacitinib significantly lowered scalp clonality and reduced expanded CD8+ clones among the top 100. Links between baseline CD8+ expansion and response need larger treated cohorts.

Treatment in this sample: oral pan-JAK inhibitor, 5-10 mg twice daily. The receptor was isolated from a human donor with alopecia areata. The chain uses TRBV30 and TRBJ1-4, with D possibly matching TRBD1 (5 bases). The material was CD4+ T cells sorted from blood, obtained at week 4, from a patient treated with tofacitinib. The CDR3 region is CAWTGGGEKLFF. CDR3 DNA sequence: TGTGCCTGGACTGGCGGGGGGGAAAAACTGTTTTTT.